This TCR delta chain was sequenced during a study of Vδ1+ human thymocytes. Germline trimming cut 1 base from V and 2 bases from J; bases unmatched to any gene: 7. From germline, CDR1 is TSWWSYY and CDR2 QGS. The CDR3 covers 18 residues. The template was reverse-transcribed extracted RNA. Pooled V-gene forward primers with one constant-region reverse primer generated the CDR3 amplicons by multiplex PCR. TCRdb re-processed the multiplex PCR reads using CATT. The sample records under 25,000 delta-chain clones, 7.5% to 9% being singletons. This clone was seen a handful of times. Its antigen is not identified. The study, taken as a whole, reports: In the thymus, TRG and TRD repertoires looked highly polyclonal with Gaussian CDR3 lengths.

Sequencing used Vdelta1+ gamma-delta thymocytes from the thymus. Indicated subset: FACS-sorted CD3+ TCRalphabeta- TCRVdelta1+ TCRVdelta2- thymocytes. The TCR originated in a child younger than two who had congenital heart surgery. The rearrangement joins TRDV1 to TRDJ1; 13 bases align to TRDD3. The chain's CDR3 is CALGEPNWGIRWTDKLIF. The CDR3 region has the DNA TGTGCTCTTGGGGAACCCAACTGGGGGATACGGTGGACCGATAAACTCATCTTT.